Listed below are T cell receptor beta chains from one sample, sequenced in a study of blood T cell repertoires in COVID-19. The repertoire was sequenced with immunoSEQ multiplex PCR; TCRdb's copy has only in-frame clones and lacks some. The table has about 110,000 clones, under 95% seen once. Sample: peripheral blood. The receptors were gathered from a woman in her twenties or thirties with acute or convalescent COVID-19. Each CDR3 is given with its conserved first and last residue. D genes are given only for firm matches. Expanded clones are given a class, and other clones once, few, many or no size at all.

v_call	j_call	clone_size	d_call	cdr3_nt	cdr3_aa
TRBV30	TRBJ1-2	.	.	TGTGCCTGGAGTCGAGTGGGGCACTATGGCTACACCTTC	CAWSRVGHYGYTF
TRBV14	TRBJ2-3	.	TRBD1	TGTGCCAGCAGCCAAGTCTTACAGGGGGCGATAGCAGATACGCAGTATTTT	CASSQVLQGAIADTQYF
TRBV7-9	TRBJ1-5	.	.	TGTGCCAGCAGCCCAGAGGGTCCTGGGCAGCCCCAGCATTTT	CASSPEGPGQPQHF
TRBV18	TRBJ1-3	.	.	TGTGCCAGCTCACCAGGTCAGGCATTATCCTCTGGAAACACCATATATTTT	CASSPGQALSSGNTIYF
TRBV11-2	TRBJ2-1	once	TRBD2	TGTGCCAGCAGCCAAAACGGAGCGGGGGTCTACAATGAGCAGTTCTTC	CASSQNGAGVYNEQFF
TRBV29-1	TRBJ2-7	.	.	TGCAGCGTTGTCATTGGAGGGGGCTACGACTACGAGCAGTACTTC	CSVVIGGGYDYEQYF
TRBV24-1	TRBJ2-5	.	.	TGTGCCACCAGTGATTCGGGCGGGCGAGAGACCCAGTACTTC	CATSDSGGRETQYF
TRBV6-6	TRBJ1-5	few	TRBD1	TGTGCCAGCGAAGGGGGCGCGGGGCAGCCCCAGCATTTT	CASEGGAGQPQHF
TRBV11-2	TRBJ1-3	.	.	TGTGCCAGCAGCCCCTGGGCCAGCTCTGGAAACACCATATATTTT	CASSPWASSGNTIYF
TRBV6-1	TRBJ2-1	.	TRBD1	TGTGCCAGCAGTGATGGACAGGGTGTCACCTACAATGAGCAGTTCTTC	CASSDGQGVTYNEQFF
TRBV11-3	TRBJ1-4	.	TRBD1	TGTGCCAGCAGCTTAACCGACAGGGGGGGTGAAAAACTGTTTTTT	CASSLTDRGGEKLFF
TRBV30	TRBJ2-6	.	.	TGTGCCTGGACCGTACAGGTCTCTGGGGCCAACGTCCTGACTTTC	CAWTVQVSGANVLTF
TRBV5-1	TRBJ1-6	.	.	TGCGCCAGCAGCTTGGGTCAGGGCCCAATCCCATCCTATAATTCACCCCTCCACTTT	CASSLGQGPIPSYNSPLHF
TRBV11-3	TRBJ1-1	.	TRBD1	TGTGCCAGCAGCACCCGGGACAGGACCCCAAACACTGAAGCTTTCTTT	CASSTRDRTPNTEAFF
TRBV5-1	TRBJ2-3	.	.	TGCGCCAGCAGCTTGGTCCCAGGGGCCACAGATACGCAGTATTTT	CASSLVPGATDTQYF
TRBV9	TRBJ2-7	.	TRBD2	TGTGCCAGCAGCGTAGGCCTAGCGGGGGGTTCAGTCTCCTACGAGCAGTACTTC	CASSVGLAGGSVSYEQYF
TRBV11-3	TRBJ2-1	.	.	TGTGCCAGCAGCTCCCATTGGGGGGGCCAGAGTAATGAGCAGTTCTTC	CASSSHWGGQSNEQFF
TRBV7-2	TRBJ2-3	.	.	TGTGCCAGCAGCTTAGATGGGGCTAGAGATACGCAGTATTTT	CASSLDGARDTQYF
TRBV6-5	TRBJ1-6	.	TRBD1	TGTGCCAGCAGACCCGACAGGGATGGTTTAGCCCTCCACTTT	CASRPDRDGLALHF
TRBV11-2	TRBJ2-3	.	TRBD2	TGTGCCAGCAGCTCACGAACATTCACTAGCGGAAGCACAGATACGCAGTATTTT	CASSSRTFTSGSTDTQYF
TRBV7-3	TRBJ2-5	once	TRBD2	TGTGCCAGCAGCCCAGCGGGGCAAGAGACCCAGTACTTC	CASSPAGQETQYF
TRBV11-1	TRBJ2-1	.	TRBD1	TGTGCCAGCAGCTTCGACCCCCGGACAGGGGGACAGCAGTTCTTC	CASSFDPRTGGQQFF